This T cell receptor beta chain is drawn from a study of shared clonotypes between healthy human individuals. Study-level information: There were three CD4 naive, three CD4 memory, two CD8 naive and one CD8 memory plates per donor. Broader study findings: Among the subsets, naive ones generally showed larger estimated richness than memory ones. Genetic and exposure-history diversity was limited by the few donors.

This CDR3 spans 13 amino acids. V was pared by 2 bases and J by 3 bases, with 8 bases between. Germline V CDR1 and CDR2: MGHDK, SYGVNS. The repertoire was sequenced with immunoSEQ multiplex PCR; TCRdb's copy has only in-frame clones and lacks some. The sample has 850,000 to 1,200,000 clones, roughly 80% seen once. Comments on this clone: Its antigen is unknown.

This chain joins TRBV25-1 and TRBJ2-7, with D tentatively TRBD2 (5 bases). The specimen sequenced was memory CD4+ T cells sorted from blood. The subset is: CD45RA-negative fraction. The sequence derives from a man between 18 and 35 years old in good health. The CDR3 spells CASSEGAGYEQYF. CDR3 DNA: TGTGCCAGCAGTGAAGGCGCGGGCTACGAGCAGTACTTC.